This T cell receptor beta chain was retrieved from a study of blood T cell repertoires in COVID-19. Background on the study: Samples representing acute and convalescent COVID-19 were sourced from the United States, Italy and Spain. In each case, the material was cDNA or gDNA derived from T cells, B-cell-depleted T cells, or PBMCs.

Per the authors' pipeline: Nucleated cell counts were estimated from reference gene primer amplification. Generated by immunoSEQ multiplex PCR, the TCRdb table keeps only in-frame clones and is missing some. From that table come the V and J calls and clone size; the DNA was used to work out D and trimming. The sample holds some 200,000 clones; roughly 87% are singletons and the top ten take approximately 6.1%. V shed 6 bases and J shed 4 bases, with 16 bases lying between them. Germline-derived CDR1 and CDR2 are SEHNR and FQNEAQ (reference sequence). This CDR3 is 15 amino acids long. The chain employs TRBV7-9 and TRBJ2-1; tentative D call: TRBD2 (5 bases). This TCR was sampled from a woman between 40 and 50 years old with acute or convalescent COVID-19. The sample was peripheral blood. The CDR3 DNA reads TGTGCCAGCAGTACGAGCGGAGGTCCGTACAATGAGCAGTTCTTC. It codes for CASSTSGGPYNEQFF.